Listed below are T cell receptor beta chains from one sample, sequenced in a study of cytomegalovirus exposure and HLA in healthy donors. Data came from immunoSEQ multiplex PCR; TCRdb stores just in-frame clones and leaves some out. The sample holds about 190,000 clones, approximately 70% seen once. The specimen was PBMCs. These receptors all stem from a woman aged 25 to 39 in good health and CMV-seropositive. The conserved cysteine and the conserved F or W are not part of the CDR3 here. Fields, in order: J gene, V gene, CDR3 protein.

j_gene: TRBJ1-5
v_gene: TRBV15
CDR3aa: ATSSAGGRNQPQH

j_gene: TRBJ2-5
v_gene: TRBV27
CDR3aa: ASSPLADQETQY

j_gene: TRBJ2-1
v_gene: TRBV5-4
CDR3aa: ASSLGISSYNEQF

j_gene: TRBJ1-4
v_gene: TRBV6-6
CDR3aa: ASTSQGSGEKLF

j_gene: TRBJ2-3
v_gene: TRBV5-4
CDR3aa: ASSWDRSTDTQY

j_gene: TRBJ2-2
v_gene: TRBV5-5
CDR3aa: ASSVIGDRAIGGELF

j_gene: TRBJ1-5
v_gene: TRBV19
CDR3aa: ASSRSPTSNQPQH

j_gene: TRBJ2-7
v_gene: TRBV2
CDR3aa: ASRGKTSGGEQY

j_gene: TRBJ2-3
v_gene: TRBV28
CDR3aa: ASSLLGLAESTDTQY

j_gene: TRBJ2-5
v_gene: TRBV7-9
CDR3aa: ASSQGLQETQY

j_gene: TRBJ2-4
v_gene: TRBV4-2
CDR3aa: ASSRGQENIQY

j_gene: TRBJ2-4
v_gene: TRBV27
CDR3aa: ASSLTTGAKNIQY

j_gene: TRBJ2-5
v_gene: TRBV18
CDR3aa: ASSPQGGETQY

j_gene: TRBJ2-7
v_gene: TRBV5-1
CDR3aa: ASSLEVGGSGEQY

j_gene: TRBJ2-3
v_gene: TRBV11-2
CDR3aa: ASSPLGRTSGKRGQY

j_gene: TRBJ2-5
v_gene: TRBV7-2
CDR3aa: ASSSGQGKMETQY

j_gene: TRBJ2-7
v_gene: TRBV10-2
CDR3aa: ASSTGSYEQY

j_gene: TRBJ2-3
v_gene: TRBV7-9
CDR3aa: ASSFFYRTDTQY

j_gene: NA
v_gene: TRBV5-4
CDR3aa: ASSSKRERVEQY

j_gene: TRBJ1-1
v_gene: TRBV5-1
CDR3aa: ASSWFDRGSTEAF

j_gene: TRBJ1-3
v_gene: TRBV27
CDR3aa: ASRSDRSSGNTIY

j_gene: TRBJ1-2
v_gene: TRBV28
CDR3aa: ASGLDQGWFSSYT

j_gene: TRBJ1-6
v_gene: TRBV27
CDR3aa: ASSGDRDNSPLH

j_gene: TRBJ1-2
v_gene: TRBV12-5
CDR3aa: ASGLDRDREGYT

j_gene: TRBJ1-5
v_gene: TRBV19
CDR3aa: ASSITDTGGQPQH

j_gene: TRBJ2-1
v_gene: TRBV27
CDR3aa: ASSLSVSGRAGEQF

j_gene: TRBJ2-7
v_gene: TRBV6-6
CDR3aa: ASSHRGDYEQY

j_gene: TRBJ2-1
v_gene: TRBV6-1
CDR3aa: ASRDLTGYNEQF

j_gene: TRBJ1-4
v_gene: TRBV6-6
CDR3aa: ASSGGRTNEKLF

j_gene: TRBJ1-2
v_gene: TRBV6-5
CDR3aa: ASSALGANYGYT

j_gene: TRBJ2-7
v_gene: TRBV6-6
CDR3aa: ASTRRGGRYEQY

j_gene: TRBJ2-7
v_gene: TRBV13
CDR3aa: ASSLVVGRESSYEQY

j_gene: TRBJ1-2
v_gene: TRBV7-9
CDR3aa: ASSLGWAGSYGYT

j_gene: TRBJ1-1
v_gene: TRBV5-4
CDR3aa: ASSLRTGNTEAF

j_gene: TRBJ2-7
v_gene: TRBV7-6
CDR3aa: ASSPGQHSEQY

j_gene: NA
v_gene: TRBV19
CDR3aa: ASSISGSYEQY

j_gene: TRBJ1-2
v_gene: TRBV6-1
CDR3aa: ASRNTGGYT

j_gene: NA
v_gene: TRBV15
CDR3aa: ATSREPAGGSHSYEQY

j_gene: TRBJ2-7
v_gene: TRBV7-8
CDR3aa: ASSTSGTGFYEQY

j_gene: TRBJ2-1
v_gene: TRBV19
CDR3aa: ASSLAGASYNEQF

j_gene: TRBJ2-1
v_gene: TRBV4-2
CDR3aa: ASSQGGSGRSSEQF

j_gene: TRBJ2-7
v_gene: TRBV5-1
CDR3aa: ASSPPKSNYEQY